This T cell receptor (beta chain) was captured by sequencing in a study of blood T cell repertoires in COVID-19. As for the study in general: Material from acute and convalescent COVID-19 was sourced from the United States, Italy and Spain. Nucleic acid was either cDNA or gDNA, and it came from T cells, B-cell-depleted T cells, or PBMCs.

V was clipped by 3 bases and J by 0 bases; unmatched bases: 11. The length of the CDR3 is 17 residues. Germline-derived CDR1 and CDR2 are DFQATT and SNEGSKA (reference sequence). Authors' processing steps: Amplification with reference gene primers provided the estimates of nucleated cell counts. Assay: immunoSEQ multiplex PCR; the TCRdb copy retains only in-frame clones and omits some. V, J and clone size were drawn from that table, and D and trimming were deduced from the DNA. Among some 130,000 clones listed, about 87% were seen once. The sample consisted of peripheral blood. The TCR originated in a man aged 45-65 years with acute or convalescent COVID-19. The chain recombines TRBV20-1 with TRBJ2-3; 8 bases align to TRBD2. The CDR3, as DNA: TGCAGTGCTAGTCTCCCATACGGCGGGGGGAGCACAGATACGCAGTATTTT. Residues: CSASLPYGGGSTDTQYF.